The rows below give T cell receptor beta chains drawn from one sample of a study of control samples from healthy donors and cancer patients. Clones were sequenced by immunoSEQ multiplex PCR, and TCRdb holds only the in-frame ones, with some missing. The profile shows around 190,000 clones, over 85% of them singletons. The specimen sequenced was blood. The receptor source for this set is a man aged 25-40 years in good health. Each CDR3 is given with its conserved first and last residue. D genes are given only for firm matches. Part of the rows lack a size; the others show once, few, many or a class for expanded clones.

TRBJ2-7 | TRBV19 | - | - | CASSMGQVGGPYEQYF | TGTGCCAGTAGTATGGGCCAGGTTGGGGGGCCCTACGAGCAGTACTTC
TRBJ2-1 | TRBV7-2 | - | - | CASSLGREYGEQFF | TGTGCCAGCAGCTTAGGGCGGGAATATGGGGAGCAGTTCTTC
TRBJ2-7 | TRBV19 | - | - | CASGAGPDEQYF | TGTGCCAGTGGCGCGGGTCCTGACGAGCAGTACTTC
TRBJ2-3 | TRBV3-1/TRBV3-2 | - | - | CASSLGLGTQYF | TGTGCCAGCAGCCTAGGACTGGGGACGCAGTATTTT
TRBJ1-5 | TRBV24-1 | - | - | CATSERAPQPQHF | TGTGCCACCAGTGAACGGGCCCCTCAGCCCCAGCATTTT
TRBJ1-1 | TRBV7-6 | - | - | CASSLGRGEAFF | TGTGCCAGCAGCCTAGGACGGGGAGAAGCTTTCTTT
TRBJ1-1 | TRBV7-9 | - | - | CASSDWNTEAFF | TGTGCCAGCAGTGACTGGAACACTGAAGCTTTCTTT
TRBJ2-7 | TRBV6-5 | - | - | CASSYSPQVSTYEQYF | TGTGCCAGCAGTTACAGCCCACAGGTCTCAACATACGAGCAGTACTTC
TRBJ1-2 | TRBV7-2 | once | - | CASSFDGSVGYTF | TGTGCCAGCAGCTTCGACGGGTCCGTCGGCTACACCTTC
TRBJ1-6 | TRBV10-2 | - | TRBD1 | CASTTGGFNSPLHF | TGCGCCAGTACAACAGGGGGCTTTAATTCACCCCTCCACTTT
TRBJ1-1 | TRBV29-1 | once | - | CSVRKNTEAFF | TGCAGCGTTCGGAAGAACACTGAAGCTTTCTTT
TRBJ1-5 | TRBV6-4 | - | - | CAMGQSYSNQPQHF | TGTGCCATGGGGCAGTCATATAGCAATCAGCCCCAGCATTTT
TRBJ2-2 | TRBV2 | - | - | CASSAAFGTGELFF | TGTGCCAGCAGTGCAGCCTTCGGCACCGGGGAGCTGTTTTTT
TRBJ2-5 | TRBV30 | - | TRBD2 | CAWNGGSGKTQYF | TGTGCCTGGAACGGCGGGAGCGGAAAGACCCAGTACTTC
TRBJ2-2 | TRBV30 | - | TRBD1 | CAWTRGILTGTGVTGELFF | TGTGCCTGGACACGGGGAATATTAACCGGGACAGGGGTGACCGGGGAGCTGTTTTTT
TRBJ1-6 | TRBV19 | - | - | CASSDGGGVRSPLHF | TGTGCCAGTAGTGATGGTGGGGGGGTAAGGTCACCCCTCCACTTT
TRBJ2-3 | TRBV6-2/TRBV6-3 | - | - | CASSWGGPTDTQYF | TGTGCCAGCAGCTGGGGTGGACCCACAGATACGCAGTATTTT
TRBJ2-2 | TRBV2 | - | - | CASSEGGKGGELFF | TGTGCCAGCAGTGAAGGGGGGAAAGGCGGGGAGCTGTTTTTT
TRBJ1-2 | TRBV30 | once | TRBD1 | CAWGITGGDDYGYTF | TGTGCCTGGGGAATCACAGGGGGGGATGACTATGGCTACACCTTC
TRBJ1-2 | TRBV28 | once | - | CASSWGGVGTF | TGTGCCAGCAGTTGGGGTGGAGTCGGGACCTTC
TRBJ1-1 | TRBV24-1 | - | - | CATSALGNTEAFF | TGTGCCACCAGTGCCTTAGGGAACACTGAAGCTTTCTTT
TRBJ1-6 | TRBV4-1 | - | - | CASSQEWAQTNSPLHF | TGCGCCAGCAGCCAAGAATGGGCGCAAACTAATTCACCCCTCCACTTT
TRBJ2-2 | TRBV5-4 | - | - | CASSMPGTMNTGELFF | TGTGCCAGCAGCATGCCCGGGACAATGAACACCGGGGAGCTGTTTTTT
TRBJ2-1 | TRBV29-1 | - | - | CSVKDLQETYNEQFF | TGCAGCGTTAAAGATCTTCAGGAAACCTACAATGAGCAGTTCTTC
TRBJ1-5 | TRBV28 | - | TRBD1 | CASSGRGGNQPQHF | TGTGCCAGCAGTGGCAGGGGGGGCAATCAGCCCCAGCATTTT
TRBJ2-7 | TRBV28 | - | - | CASSLYTTGYEQYF | TGTGCCAGCAGTTTATATACCACAGGGTACGAGCAGTACTTC
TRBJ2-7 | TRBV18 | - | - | CASSLATESEQYF | TGTGCCAGCTCACTAGCGACTGAGAGCGAGCAGTACTTC
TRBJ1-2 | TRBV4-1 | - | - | CASSQGGNYGYTF | TGCGCCAGCAGCCAAGGGGGAAACTATGGCTACACCTTC
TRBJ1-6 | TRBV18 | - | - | CASSPVRQSPLHF | TGTGCCAGCTCACCGGTCCGACAATCACCCCTCCACTTT
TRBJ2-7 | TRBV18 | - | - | CASSPSSGISYEQYF | TGTGCCAGCTCACCAAGTTCTGGGATATCCTACGAGCAGTACTTC
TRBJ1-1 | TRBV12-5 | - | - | CASGLVPQQPNTEAFF | TGTGCTAGTGGTTTGGTACCCCAACAGCCTAACACTGAAGCTTTCTTT
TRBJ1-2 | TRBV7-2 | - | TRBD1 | CASSPADRGRRGYTF | TGTGCCAGCAGCCCGGCGGACAGGGGGCGGCGTGGCTACACCTTC
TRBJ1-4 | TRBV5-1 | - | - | CASSPTPATNEKLFF | TGCGCCAGCAGCCCAACACCTGCAACTAATGAAAAACTGTTTTTT
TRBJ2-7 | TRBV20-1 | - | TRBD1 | CSAPTGVEQYF | TGCAGTGCTCCGACAGGGGTCGAGCAGTACTTC
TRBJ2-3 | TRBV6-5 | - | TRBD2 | CASSTGTTDTQYF | TGTGCCAGCAGTACCGGGACTACGGATACGCAGTATTTT
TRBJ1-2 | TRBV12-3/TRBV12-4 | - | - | CASTNYGGGYTF | TGTGCCAGCACTAACTATGGCGGAGGCTACACCTTC
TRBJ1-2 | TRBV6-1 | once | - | CASSEGQTKYGYTF | TGTGCCAGCAGTGAAGGGCAGACGAAATATGGCTACACCTTC